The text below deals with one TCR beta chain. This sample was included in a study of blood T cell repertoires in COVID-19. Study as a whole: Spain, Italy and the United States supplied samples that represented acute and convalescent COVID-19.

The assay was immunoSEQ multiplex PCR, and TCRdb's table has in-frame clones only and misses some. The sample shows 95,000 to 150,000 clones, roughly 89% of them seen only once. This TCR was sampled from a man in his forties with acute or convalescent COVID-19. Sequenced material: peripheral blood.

The CDR3 sequence: CASSLGGQTNEKLFF. The CDR3 coding sequence is TGCGCCAGCAGCTTAGGCGGACAGACTAATGAAAAACTGTTTTTT. The J gene is TRBJ1-4, the V gene TRBV5-1, with D perhaps matching TRBD1 (6 bases). CDR3 length equals 15 residues. CDR1 SGHRS and CDR2 YFSETQ come from the germline V gene. V was pared by 2 bases and J by 2 bases, with 10 bases between.